These T cell receptor beta chains were read from a single sample in a study of CD8 T cells in ankylosing spondylitis. MiXCR, applied by TCRdb to the 5' RACE reads, yields one record per CDR3 protein. The sample lists under 300,000 distinct CDR3 sequences; 8% to 9.5% were seen once. Sequenced: blood, either unsorted or a sorted T cell fraction (not recorded which). These TCRs come from a male donor with ankylosing spondylitis or in good health (not recorded which). CDR3s include the opening cysteine and the closing phenylalanine or tryptophan. Each record gives: V gene, clone size, D gene, J gene, CDR3 DNA, CDR3 protein. D genes are given only for firm matches. Clone sizes are given selectively: once, few, many, or a class where the clone is expanded.

TRBV7-9,many,-,TRBJ1-1,TGTGCCAGCAGCCCAACCCGGCTGAACACTGAAGCTTTCTTT,CASSPTRLNTEAFF
TRBV5-1,many,-,TRBJ1-1,TGCGCCAGCAGCTTGGGTTACACTGAAGCTTTCTTT,CASSLGYTEAFF
TRBV5-1,few,TRBD2,TRBJ2-5,TGCGCCAGCAGCTTCCTAGCGGGAGGACCCCAAGAGACCCAGTACTTC,CASSFLAGGPQETQYF
TRBV7-2,many,TRBD2,TRBJ2-7,TGTGCCAGCAGCTTAGTAGCGGGTTGGGAGCAGTACTTC,CASSLVAGWEQYF
TRBV12-3/TRBV12-4,many,TRBD1,TRBJ2-5,TGTGCCAGCAGTTTATTCCCCAGGGGGAGAGCGGTCGGCTCTCAAGAGACCCAGTACTTC,CASSLFPRGRAVGSQETQYF
TRBV21-1,few,-,TRBJ2-7,-,CASSKVGKGAGYEQYF
TRBV19,many,-,TRBJ1-6,TGTGCCAGTAGTGTGGGCAACTATAATTCACCCCTCCACTTT,CASSVGNYNSPLHF
TRBV7-8,-,-,TRBJ1-2,TGTGCCAGTAGTGAATTCCGGGAGGATGGCTACACCTTC,CASSEFREDGYTF
TRBV5-1,-,-,TRBJ2-5,TGCGCCAGCAGCTTGGCGCCGCTCGGAACCCCAGAGGCCCAGTACTTC,CASSLAPLGTPEAQYF
TRBV7-9,few,-,TRBJ2-4,TGTGCCAGCAGCCCAAGAGGCAAAAACATTCAGTACTTC,CASSPRGKNIQYF
TRBV7-9,few,-,TRBJ2-3,TGTGCCAGCAGCCCAGACAGCCTATCCACAGATACGCAGTATTTT,CASSPDSLSTDTQYF
TRBV5-5,-,-,TRBJ1-1,TGTGCCAGCAGCTTGGACCCCACGAACACTGAAGCTTTCTTT,CASSLDPTNTEAFF
TRBV7-9,-,TRBD2,TRBJ2-3,TGTGCCAGCAGCCATCCTAGCGGAAGAAGCACAGATACGCAGTATTTT,CASSHPSGRSTDTQYF
TRBV29-1,many,-,TRBJ1-5,TGCAGCGTTCGGGACGGCCCTAATCAGCCCCAGCATTTT,CSVRDGPNQPQHF
TRBV20-1,many,-,TRBJ1-2,TGCAGTGCTAGAGGTAGAGGGACTCAAGCGAACTATGGCTACACCTTC,CSARGRGTQANYGYTF
TRBV7-2,few,-,TRBJ1-5,TGTGCCAGCAGCTTAGATCGGGTCCGCCCTCAGCCCCAGCATTTT,CASSLDRVRPQPQHF
TRBV12-3/TRBV12-4,many,-,TRBJ1-1,TGTGCCAGCAGTTTAAAGGGACGGAACACTGAAGCTTTCTTT,CASSLKGRNTEAFF
TRBV19,-,-,TRBJ2-1,TGTGCCAGTAGTATAGGGTTCGGCCCTAAGGAGCAGTTCTTC,CASSIGFGPKEQFF